This T cell receptor beta chain was retrieved from a study of cytomegalovirus exposure and HLA in healthy donors. This CDR3 has 14 residues. V was clipped by 5 bases and J by 3 bases; unmatched bases: 4. CDR1 and CDR2 (germline): MGHDK, SYGVNS. As to this clone: This CDR3 is also generated by other DNA sequences in the sample.

Amplification used 60 Vbeta primers and 13 Jbeta primers. Produced via immunoSEQ multiplex PCR; TCRdb's table is partial and in-frame only. The table shows fewer than 200,000 clones, with around three quarters occurring only once. Sequenced input: PBMCs. The V and J genes are TRBV25-1 and TRBJ2-7, with TRBD1 matching 10 bases. The sequence derives from a man aged 30-40 years in good health and CMV-seropositive. CDR3 sequence: CASSHRDRGYEQYF. CDR3 nucleotides: TGTGCCAGCAGTCACCGGGACAGGGGCTACGAGCAGTACTTC.